One TCR beta chain is described in this entry. A 5'RACE template switching approach incorporating UMIs was used to make TCR beta cDNA. With the 5' RACE reads reprocessed, TCRdb shows one record per CDR3 protein and no DNA. The sample totals about 450,000 distinct CDR3 sequences; its top ten clones hold roughly 8%. This CDR3 has 13 amino acids. The sample comes from a study of T cells expressing NK-cell markers. The V call is TRBV12-3 or TRBV12-4, the J call TRBJ2-2. The receptor was isolated from a woman between 18 and 69 years old in good health. Sequencing was carried out using blood T cells: a sorted CD56 or NKG2C T cell subset, CD4+ or CD8+ T cells, or bulk PBMC T cells (not recorded which). This CDR3 reads CATTRPNTGELFF.